Listed below are T cell receptor beta chains from one sample, sequenced in a study of Graves' ophthalmopathy and Graves' hyperthyroidism. TCRdb recomputed calls from the multiplex PCR reads with MiXCR, one row per CDR3 protein. Of hundreds of thousands of distinct CDR3 sequences listed, roughly 20% are singletons. The specimen was peripheral blood. The origin of the receptors is a young woman with stable Graves' hyperthyroidism. Some clones in this sample may be carry-over from other donors' samples. CDR3s include the opening cysteine and the closing phenylalanine or tryptophan. A D gene is named only where the DNA matches it firmly. Only some rows state a clone size, as once, few, many or a class for expanded clones.

D	V	size	J	DNA	CDR3
.	TRBV6-5	many	TRBJ1-5	TGTGCCAGCAGTTATGTACGAGGGGGGAGCAATCAGCCCCAGCATTTT	CASSYVRGGSNQPQHF
.	TRBV19	.	TRBJ2-5	TGTGCCAGTAGTATATCGGTAGGCGGCGAAGAGACCAAGTACTTC	CASSISVGGEETKYF
.	TRBV4-1	.	TRBJ2-5	TGCGCCAGCAGCCAAGGCCGGGACGAGACCCAGTACTTC	CASSQGRDETQYF
.	TRBV24-1	few	TRBJ2-5	TGTGCCACCACGGTGCGGGAAGAGACCCAGTACTTC	CATTVREETQYF
.	TRBV7-8	.	TRBJ2-1	TGTGCCAGCAGCACCCTTTCGAATGAGCAGTTCTTC	CASSTLSNEQFF
.	TRBV27	few	TRBJ2-7	TGTGCCAGCAGTTCCCAGGGGGGATCCTCCTACGAGCAGTACTTC	CASSSQGGSSYEQYF
.	TRBV18	.	TRBJ2-6	TGTGCCAGCTCACCTCCTCGCCCTGGGGCCAACGTCCTGACTTTC	CASSPPRPGANVLTF
TRBD1	TRBV28	once	TRBJ1-2	TGTGCCAGCAGCTCAACCAGGACAGGGGCTGGCTACACCTTC	CASSSTRTGAGYTF
TRBD1	TRBV5-6	many	TRBJ2-2	TGTGCCAGCACCCGGACAGGGAGGATCGGGGAGCTGTTTTTT	CASTRTGRIGELFF
.	TRBV29-1	many	TRBJ1-2	TGCAGCTCCTCCTCAGCGCATACTGATAACTATGGCTACACCTTC	CSSSSAHTDNYGYTF
TRBD1	TRBV6-8	.	TRBJ1-5	TGTGCCAGCAGTCGCCGGGACAGGGCTTTGCTTCAGCCCCAGCATTTT	CASSRRDRALLQPQHF
.	TRBV2	many	TRBJ1-5	TGTGCCAGCAGTGAAGCACCAACTCATAGCAATCAGCCCCAGCATTTT	CASSEAPTHSNQPQHF
.	TRBV30	many	TRBJ2-5	TGTGCCTGGAGTTTGGGGGACACAGAGACCCAGTACTTC	CAWSLGDTETQYF
TRBD1	TRBV15	.	TRBJ2-5	TGTGCCACCAGCAGGGGGAGGGACAGGGTCCAAGAGACCCAGTACTTC	CATSRGRDRVQETQYF
TRBD1	TRBV5-1	many	TRBJ1-1	TGCGCCACCGGGACAGGGAACACTGAAGCTTTCTTT	CATGTGNTEAFF
TRBD1	TRBV28	once	TRBJ2-7	TGTGCCAGCAGTTCGAACCCGGGACAGGGGCTAACTAACTCCTACGAGCAGTACTTC	CASSSNPGQGLTNSYEQYF
.	TRBV6-1	.	TRBJ2-7	TGTGCCAGCAATCCTTCCACACAGTACGAGCAGTACTTC	CASNPSTQYEQYF
TRBD2	TRBV2	few	TRBJ2-7	TGTGCCAGCAGTGAAGTAATAGCGGGGGCTGGGGAGCAGTACTTC	CASSEVIAGAGEQYF
.	TRBV30	.	TRBJ1-6	TGTGCCTGGACAGGGAGGTATAATTCACCCCTCCACTTT	CAWTGRYNSPLHF
.	TRBV6-1	.	TRBJ1-3	TGTGCCAGCAGTGAAACCTGGAAACCCTCTGGAAACACCATATATTTT	CASSETWKPSGNTIYF
TRBD1	TRBV6-1	.	TRBJ2-7	TGTGCCAGCGGAAGAGGGACAGGGGCCCGCCCTGCCTACGAGCAGTACTTC	CASGRGTGARPAYEQYF
TRBD1	TRBV20-1	many	TRBJ1-2	TGCAGTGCTATGCAGGGGGCTTCGTATGGCTACACCTTC	CSAMQGASYGYTF
TRBD1	TRBV11-2	many	TRBJ2-7	TGTGCCAGCAGCTCCGGATATTTCAGGGACAGGGGATCCTACGAGCAGTACTTC	CASSSGYFRDRGSYEQYF
.	TRBV29-1	.	TRBJ1-2	TGCAGCGTTGCTGGCAGGCTAGGCGGCTACACCTTC	CSVAGRLGGYTF
.	TRBV12-5	many	TRBJ1-1	TGTGCTAGTGGTTTGGTAGCAGGGGCCACTGAAGCTTTCTTT	CASGLVAGATEAFF
TRBD1	TRBV5-1	.	TRBJ1-1	TGCGCCAGCAGCCCGCAGGGACAGGGGGGCAACACTGAAGCTTTCTTT	CASSPQGQGGNTEAFF
.	TRBV6-1	few	TRBJ1-6	TGTGCCAGCAGACCCCCCGGACGGCCTAATTCACCCCTCCACTTT	CASRPPGRPNSPLHF
.	TRBV6-5	many	TRBJ2-2	TGTGCCAGCAGTTGGCCCGGGCTGGTCGAGAACGGGGAGCTGTTTTTT	CASSWPGLVENGELFF
.	TRBV6-1	many	TRBJ2-4	TGTGCCAGCAACGAGGGACACGCCAAAAACATTCAGTACTTC	CASNEGHAKNIQYF
.	TRBV6-1	few	TRBJ2-5	TGTGCCAGCATAAGGTGGGTCGGAGACAGCAAAGAGACCCAGTACTTC	CASIRWVGDSKETQYF
TRBD1	TRBV7-2	many	TRBJ1-2	TGTGCCAGCAGTCCTGGACAGGGTATCGATGGCTACACCTTC	CASSPGQGIDGYTF
TRBD1	TRBV7-8	many	TRBJ1-1	TGTGCCAGCAGCCCACAGGGGAGGCCTGAAGCTTTCTTT	CASSPQGRPEAFF
TRBD2	TRBV7-8	.	TRBJ2-5	TGTGCCAGCAGCGCCGGACTAGCGGGGGGAGAAGAGACCCAGTACTTC	CASSAGLAGGEETQYF
.	TRBV3-1	.	TRBJ1-1	TGTGCCAGCAGCCCAGGTGTGTACACTGAAGCTTTCTTT	CASSPGVYTEAFF
.	TRBV19	.	TRBJ2-7	TGTGGCAGTAGTTATGGTGTCGGTACCTACGAGCAGTACTTC	CGSSYGVGTYEQYF
TRBD1	TRBV7-2	few	TRBJ2-5	TGTGCCAGCAGCGCCCACAGGGGACAGACCCAGTACTTC	CASSAHRGQTQYF
.	TRBV30	many	TRBJ1-1	TGTGCCTGGAAGTGGTCCATGAACACTGAAGCTTTCTTT	CAWKWSMNTEAFF
.	TRBV27	many	TRBJ2-7	TGTGCCAGCAGTCCCCTGGGCAGGGACCCCTACGAGCAGTACTTC	CASSPLGRDPYEQYF
.	TRBV5-1	many	TRBJ1-6	TGCGCCAGCCGTGGGGCAGATAATTCACCCCTCCACTTT	CASRGADNSPLHF
.	TRBV12-3/TRBV12-4	few	TRBJ2-7	TGTGCCAGCAGTCAGGGGCCATTAGAATCCTACGAGCAGTACTTC	CASSQGPLESYEQYF
.	TRBV12-3/TRBV12-4	few	TRBJ1-5	TGTGCCAGCAGTCCTGGGATCTATCAGCCCCAGCATTTT	CASSPGIYQPQHF
TRBD1	TRBV27	.	TRBJ1-6	TGTGCCAGCACCCCCTGGGGACAGCCTAATTCACCCCTCCACTTT	CASTPWGQPNSPLHF
TRBD1	TRBV30	.	TRBJ1-4	TGTGCCTGGGGTTTTGGGACAGGGAACGAAAAACTGTTTTTT	CAWGFGTGNEKLFF
.	TRBV5-1	.	TRBJ1-2	TGCGCCAGCAGCCCCCGTACCGGGAGGGGACCGAATTCCAGGGGAGTCACCTTC	CASSPRTGRGPNSRGVTF
TRBD2	TRBV6-1	.	TRBJ2-7	TGTGCCAGCAACACGGGAGGTAGCTTCTCCTACGAGCAGTACTTC	CASNTGGSFSYEQYF
.	TRBV7-3	many	TRBJ2-5	TGTGCCAGCAGCTTAAACCCGCCCGGGGGCGGGGAGACCCAGTACTTC	CASSLNPPGGGETQYF
.	TRBV29-1	many	TRBJ1-1	TGCAGCGTTGACATAGGGTTCCGGGGCACTGAAGCTTTCTTT	CSVDIGFRGTEAFF
.	TRBV10-3	.	TRBJ1-2	TGTGCCATCAGTGAGGTGGGTGAACCAGGCTACACCTTC	CAISEVGEPGYTF
TRBD1	TRBV20-1	many	TRBJ2-7	TGCAGTGCTAGCCAACACAGGGGGAGGAACTACGAGCAGTACTTC	CSASQHRGRNYEQYF
.	TRBV12-3/TRBV12-4	many	TRBJ2-6	TGCGCCAGCTCCCTGGATGGGGCCAACGTCCTGACTTTC	CASSLDGANVLTF
TRBD2	TRBV5-1	few	TRBJ2-2	TGCGCCAGCAGCTGGGGGACTAGCGCTTATGCCGGGGAGCTGTTTTTT	CASSWGTSAYAGELFF
TRBD1	TRBV12-3/TRBV12-4	many	TRBJ1-5	TGTGCCAGCAGATACAGTACAGGGGGCTTAGGGCAGCCCCAGCATTTT	CASRYSTGGLGQPQHF
.	TRBV20-1	.	TRBJ1-1	TGCAGGGCAGGGCGGGCCGGGAACACTGAAGCTTTCTTT	CRAGRAGNTEAFF
.	TRBV20-1	.	TRBJ1-6	TGCAGTGCTAGAGATCCTCCGCAGAATTCACCCCTCCACTTT	CSARDPPQNSPLHF
TRBD2	TRBV5-5	.	TRBJ2-7	TGTGCCAGCAGCTTGGATGGCGGGGGGAGCTCCTACGAGCAGTACTTC	CASSLDGGGSSYEQYF
.	TRBV7-3	few	TRBJ1-1	TGTGCCAGCAGCTTACTCCCCGGACGGGGAAATGAAGCTTTCTTT	CASSLLPGRGNEAFF
TRBD2	TRBV12-3/TRBV12-4	.	TRBJ2-2	TGTGCCAGCAGTCTTAGCGGGAGTATCACCGGGGAGCTGTTTTTT	CASSLSGSITGELFF
.	TRBV19	.	TRBJ2-7	TGTGCCAGTAGTGACGGGGCCCTTTCCTACGAGCAGTACTTC	CASSDGALSYEQYF
.	TRBV5-1	many	TRBJ2-7	TGTGCCAGCAGTTTAGCGGCAGGGTACGAGCAGTACTTC	CASSLAAGYEQYF
TRBD2	TRBV6-2/TRBV6-3	few	TRBJ2-5	TGTGCCAGCACCCTACTTCTAGCGGGAGGGCCGAATGTTGAGGAGACCCAGTACTTC	CASTLLLAGGPNVEETQYF